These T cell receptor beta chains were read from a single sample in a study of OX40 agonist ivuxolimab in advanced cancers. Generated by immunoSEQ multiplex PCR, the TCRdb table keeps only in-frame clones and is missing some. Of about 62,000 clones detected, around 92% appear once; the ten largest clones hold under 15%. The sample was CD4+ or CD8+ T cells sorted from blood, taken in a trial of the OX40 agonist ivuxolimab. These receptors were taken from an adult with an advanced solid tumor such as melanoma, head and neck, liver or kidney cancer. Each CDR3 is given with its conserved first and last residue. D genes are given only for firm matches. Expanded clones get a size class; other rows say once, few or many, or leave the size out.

TGTGCCAGCAGTTGGACAGGGATAGGGGACACCGGGGAGCTGTTTTTT,CASSWTGIGDTGELFF,TRBD1,TRBV27,TRBJ2-2,-
TGCGCCAGCAGCTTGGATGGCCCCTACGAGCAGTACTTC,CASSLDGPYEQYF,-,TRBV5-1,TRBJ2-7,-
TGTGCCAGCAGCTTAGTAACTAGCGCAAACAATGAGCAGTTCTTC,CASSLVTSANNEQFF,TRBD2,TRBV7-6,TRBJ2-1,-
TGCGCCAGCAGCCAGCGGACTAGCGGGGGGTACACAGATACGCAGTATTTT,CASSQRTSGGYTDTQYF,TRBD2,TRBV4-1,TRBJ2-3,-
TGCAGCGTTGAACGAGGGAGACAAGAGACCCAGTACTTC,CSVERGRQETQYF,-,TRBV29-1,TRBJ2-5,-
TGTGCCAGCAGTGATTATGCGACAGGGAGGAATTCACCCCTCCACTTT,CASSDYATGRNSPLHF,TRBD1,TRBV6-1,TRBJ1-6,-
TGCGCCAGCAGCCAAGACCCTCCTAGCGCCTACACCGGGGAGCTGTTTTTT,CASSQDPPSAYTGELFF,-,TRBV4-3,TRBJ2-2,-
TGTGCCAGCAGCGTAGCTCCGTCTAGCGGGGGGTACTACGAGCAGTACTTC,CASSVAPSSGGYYEQYF,TRBD2,TRBV9,TRBJ2-7,-
TGTGCCAGCAGCTTAGAGCGGGAGAGTGGGTACGAGCAGTACTTC,CASSLERESGYEQYF,TRBD2,TRBV13,TRBJ2-7,-
TGCGCCAGCAGCCAAGTAAGGCAGCCCAATCAGCCCCAGCATTTT,CASSQVRQPNQPQHF,-,TRBV4-1,TRBJ1-5,once
TGCGCCAGCAGCCAAGACGGAAACTATGGCTACACCTTC,CASSQDGNYGYTF,-,TRBV4-1,TRBJ1-2,-